Below, one TCR beta chain is given with its context. The antigen is undetermined. The source of the sample is a study of T cells after yellow fever vaccination. Looked up from germline, CDR1 is DFQATT and CDR2 is SNEGSKA (reference sequence). This CDR3 contains 12 residues. V lost 4 bases and J 4 bases, leaving 11 bases between the germline ends. Researchers made TCR cDNA using 5'RACE template switching, and this step added a universal primer site and UMIs. TCRdb called the 5' RACE reads again in MiXCR, with one record for every CDR3 protein. This table holds 620,000 or so distinct CDR3 sequences, roughly a sixth found once. Broader study findings: The bulk population could contribute abundant contaminating clonotypes to FACS-sorted repertoires. In post-booster samples, most primary-vaccination clones reappeared (about 95% CD4, roughly 88% CD8). The CD4 and CD8 compartments had a small share of their clonotypes in common.

This chain uses TRBV20-1 with TRBJ2-7, with D tentatively TRBD1 or TRBD2 (5 bases each). Sample: PBMCs, taken 4 to 5 days after the first yellow fever vaccination. This receptor was taken from a man younger than 30 who received the YFV17D yellow fever vaccine. The CDR3 region has the DNA TGCAGTGCTACCAGGGAGAGGTACGAGCAGTACTTC. It codes for CSATRERYEQYF.